The 12 T cell receptor beta chains in this list originate from one sample, sequenced in a study of T-cell reconstitution after alpha-beta-depleted transplantation in children. The library targeted TCRbeta and was prepared with unique molecular identifiers. TCRdb passed the PCR reads through MiXCR, listing each CDR3 protein once. The sample carries hundreds of thousands of distinct CDR3 sequences, roughly 15% recorded once. The sample here was PBMCs from the stem cell graft donor, taken from the stem cell graft. The receptors here all came from a human donor who donated a stem cell graft to a child with acute myeloid leukemia.

This clonotype was seen repeatedly, ten times or more. This chain links TRBV7-2 with TRBJ2-3; D gene ambiguous. In germline, CDR1 is SGHTA, CDR2 FQGNSA. The CDR3 is made up of 14 amino acids. V lost 6 bases, J lost 3 bases, and 13 bases lay in between. The CDR3: CASSPGHSTDTQYF. In nucleotides, the CDR3 is TGTGCCAGCAGTCCTGGTCACTCTACAGATACGCAGTATTTT.

The chain links TRBV11-2 to TRBJ2-2; 12 bases line up with TRBD2. The germline V gene has CDR1 SGHAT and CDR2 FQNNGV. The CDR3 covers 18 residues. J gave up 5 bases and V 5 bases, and 12 bases lay outside the gene matches. CDR3 DNA sequence: TGTGCCAGCAGCCAACAGAAACCAGGACTAGCGGGGACCGGGGAGCTGTTTTTT. It translates to CASSQQKPGLAGTGELFF.

This clonotype was seen at least ten times. The chain's CDR3 is CSASGQGATDTQYF. In DNA form, the CDR3 reads TGCAGTGCTAGTGGACAGGGGGCCACAGATACGCAGTATTTT. The rearrangement links TRBV20-1 to TRBJ2-3; 11 bases agree with TRBD1. CDR1 and CDR2 (germline): DFQATT, SNEGSKA (reference sequence). The junction had 1 base not matched to a gene; V was cut back by 3 bases and J by 2 bases. The CDR3 is made up of 14 amino acids.

Concerning this clonotype: This sequence may be a read error, since a much larger clone differs from it by one base. This chain joins TRBV29-1 and TRBJ1-2; TRBD1 matches at 7 bases. J was trimmed by 3 bases and V by 6 bases; bases with no gene match: 4. Germline V lookup: CDR1 SQVTM, CDR2 ANQGSEA. The CDR3 has 12 amino acids. The CDR3 protein is CSVQGSHYGYTF. DNA of the CDR3: TGCAGCGTACAGGGGAGCCACTATGGCTACACCTTC.

There are many counts of this clonotype. The CDR3 reads CSARDLDRGQKQYF. Written as DNA, the CDR3 is TGCAGTGCTAGAGATCTGGACAGGGGGCAGAAGCAGTACTTC. This chain uses TRBV20-1 with TRBJ2-7, with TRBD1 identical over 11 bases. V lost 0 bases and J lost 8; bases outside the gene matches: 6. The germline V gene has CDR1 DFQATT and CDR2 SNEGSKA (reference sequence). This CDR3 has 14 residues.

This clonotype came up many times. This sequence joins TRBV29-1 and TRBJ2-3; 8 bases match TRBD1. The CDR3 length is 13 residues. The V and J ends lost 7 bases and 4 bases, in that order; junction bases with no gene match: 7. Per germline, CDR1 SQVTM and CDR2 ANQGSEA. Here the CDR3 reads CSANQGASDTQYF. CDR3 in DNA: TGCAGCGCCAACCAGGGGGCATCAGATACGCAGTATTTT.

The sample holds a few counts of this clonotype. This chain links TRBV5-4 with TRBJ1-2; no firm D call. CDR1 and CDR2 (germline): SGHNT, YYREEE (reference sequence). Trimming took 5 bases from V and 8 from J, leaving 16 bases between them. The CDR3 consists of 13 residues. The CDR3 bases are TGTGCCAGCAGAATCGACCGCGGATACGGCTACACCTTC. It specifies CASRIDRGYGYTF.

This clonotype has ten or more counts. The gene calls are TRBV6-1 and TRBJ1-5; 9 nucleotides agree with TRBD1. CDR3 size: 16 residues. Losses at the gene ends were 6 bases for V and 7 bases for J; bases not matched to a gene: 13. Germline loops: CDR1 MNHNS, CDR2 SASEGT. DNA of the CDR3: TGTGCCAGCAGGGATTCCGGGACAGGGATTATGCAGCCCCAGCATTTT. It is translated as CASRDSGTGIMQPQHF.

The chain uses TRBV5-1 and TRBJ2-1; either TRBD1 or TRBD2 may fit D (5 bases each). The V gene lost 0 bases and the J gene lost 12 bases, with 10 bases spanning the gap. This CDR3 comprises 12 residues. The V gene's germline CDR1 is SGHRS and CDR2 YFSETQ. The CDR3 bases are TGCGCCAGCAGCTTGGATGCGAGGGGGCAGTTCTTC. Its translation is CASSLDARGQFF.

This clonotype was picked up many times. The rearrangement links TRBV12-3 or TRBV12-4 to TRBJ2-1; tentatively, D is TRBD2 (5 bases). V was trimmed by 5 bases and J by 6 bases, leaving 14 bases between them. The CDR3 extends over 14 amino acids. CDR3 residues: CASSLSDLFNEQFF. For the CDR3, the DNA is TGTGCCAGCAGTCTCTCGGACTTGTTCAATGAGCAGTTCTTC.

This clonotype was detected many times. J is TRBJ1-4 and V is TRBV29-1; D uncertain. V was clipped by 4 bases and J by 7 bases, with 7 bases between them. The CDR3 is 11 residues long. CDR1 is SQVTM, CDR2 ANQGSEA, per germline. DNA for the CDR3: TGCAGCGTTGGAGTCGGTGAAAAACTGTTTTTT. This translates into CSVGVGEKLFF.

This clonotype appeared a few times. This chain links TRBV12-3 or TRBV12-4 with TRBJ2-1; 10 positions match TRBD1. This CDR3 has 18 amino acids. J gave up 3 bases and V 5 bases, and 13 bases lay outside the gene matches. This chain's CDR3 is CASSTAVPGQGFYNEQFF. DNA of the CDR3: TGTGCCAGCAGTACTGCCGTCCCGGGACAGGGGTTCTACAATGAGCAGTTCTTC.